The 21 T cell receptor beta chains listed next were all sequenced from one sample in a study of cytotoxic CD8 clonotypes in ibrutinib-treated CLL. Produced via immunoSEQ multiplex PCR; TCRdb's table is partial and in-frame only. Here the sample spans some 140,000 clones, roughly 90% being singletons. Source: PBMCs, taken after 12 months of ibrutinib treatment. Every receptor here comes from a human donor with chronic lymphocytic leukemia.

The rearrangement links TRBV29-1 to TRBJ2-1; 9 nucleotides line up with TRBD1. Germline CDR1 reads SQVTM; CDR2 reads ANQGSEA. The CDR3 is 12 amino acids. V was clipped by 7 bases and J by 10 bases; unmatched bases: 8. This chain's CDR3 is CSGGGQGEEQFF. The CDR3 DNA sequence: TGCAGCGGGGGGGGACAGGGCGAGGAGCAGTTCTTC.

This chain joins TRBV11-2 and TRBJ2-5; D possibly corresponds to TRBD1 (5 bases). Trimming stripped 6 bases from V and 9 bases from J, with 26 bases between. Germline-derived CDR1 and CDR2 are SGHAT and FQNNGV. The CDR3 is 16 amino acids. The CDR3 sequence: CASRGIRGPKLGAQYF. CDR3 DNA sequence: TGTGCCAGCAGGGGGATTAGGGGCCCAAAATTAGGAGCCCAGTACTTC.

This chain joins TRBV27 and TRBJ2-1, with 14 bases matching TRBD2. V gave up 3 bases and J gave up 7 bases; unmatched junction bases: 5. The germline V gene has CDR1 MNHEY and CDR2 SMNVEV (reference sequence). CDR3 length equals 16 residues. CDR3 bases: TGTGCCAGCAGTTTCGCCGGACTAGCGGGAGGAAATGAGCAGTTCTTC. As protein: CASSFAGLAGGNEQFF.

V gene TRBV25-1 combines with J gene TRBJ2-7; D is undetermined. Germline V gene sequence: CDR1 MGHDK, CDR2 SYGVNS. Trimming took 5 bases from V and 3 from J, leaving 5 bases between them. The CDR3 has 11 residues. The CDR3 here is CASSPLYEQYF. The CDR3 DNA is TGTGCCAGCAGTCCGCTCTACGAGCAGTACTTC.

As for this clone: A read error may produce the germline difference seen at one junction end. In DNA form, the CDR3 reads TGTGCCAGCAGCGTAGGGTTATCCGACTCCCACGAGCAGTACTTC. Its translation is CASSVGLSDSHEQYF. The V gene is TRBV9, the J gene TRBJ2-7; D unresolved. The CDR3 has 15 residues. Germline CDR1 and CDR2: SGDLS and YYNGEE.

This sequence joins TRBV4-3 and TRBJ2-7; 8 bases map to TRBD1. In germline, CDR1 is LGHNA, CDR2 YSLEER. The CDR3 covers 14 residues. Trimming cost V 4 bases and J 1 base; bases outside gene matches: 3. Here the CDR3 reads CASSPGTGSYEQYF. CDR3 coding DNA: TGCGCCAGCAGCCCAGGGACAGGATCCTACGAGCAGTACTTC.

This sequence joins TRBV11-2 and TRBJ2-5, with D perhaps matching TRBD2 (6 bases). The CDR3 spans 15 residues. Germline V gene sequence: CDR1 SGHAT, CDR2 FQNNGV. V lost 5 bases to trimming and J lost 5 bases, with 18 bases between them. CDR3 nucleotide sequence: TGTGCCAGCAGCCGCGAGGGAGGTAGTTTTGAGACCCAGTACTTC. It is translated as CASSREGGSFETQYF.

The chain has TRBV6-6 and TRBJ2-1; D unresolved. Trimming removed 2 bases at V and 7 bases at J, with 6 bases between. Germline CDR1 reads MNHNY; CDR2 reads SVGAGI (reference sequence). The CDR3 consists of 12 residues. CDR3 coding DNA: TGTGCCAGCAGTTACACCGATAATGAGCAGTTCTTC. Amino acids: CASSYTDNEQFF.

The J gene is TRBJ2-5, the V gene TRBV28; unclear D gene. This CDR3 is 12 amino acids long. CDR1 and CDR2 from the germline V gene are MDHEN and SYDVKM. Trimming stripped 2 bases from V and 5 bases from J, with 6 bases between. This chain's CDR3 is CASSLKAETQYF. CDR3 bases: TGTGCCAGCAGTTTAAAGGCGGAGACCCAGTACTTC. The full variable domain, rest sourced from reference TRBV28 and TRBJ2-5, is DVKVTQSSRYLVKRTGEKVFLECVQDMDHENMFWYRQDPGLGLRLIYFSYDVKMKEKGDIPEGYSVSREKKERFSLILESASTNQTSMYLCASSLKAETQYFGPGTRLLVL.

This rearrangement joins TRBV27 to TRBJ2-1, with TRBD1 as a possible D gene (5 bases). In germline, CDR1 is MNHEY, CDR2 SMNVEV (reference sequence). Trimming pared 2 bases from V and 1 base from J, leaving 12 bases between. This CDR3 has 16 residues. The CDR3 spells CASSLLGRGSYNEQFF. The CDR3 coding sequence is TGTGCCAGCAGTTTACTCGGTAGGGGTTCCTACAATGAGCAGTTCTTC.

The V call is TRBV14, the J call TRBJ2-7, with 10 bases aligning to TRBD2. CDR1 is SGHDN and CDR2 is FVKESK in the germline V gene. The CDR3 has 17 residues. Trimming cost V 0 bases and J 1 base; bases outside gene matches: 6. This CDR3 is CASSQDSGLAASYEQYF. As DNA, the CDR3 is TGTGCCAGCAGCCAAGATAGCGGACTAGCGGCATCCTACGAGCAGTACTTC.

The chain employs TRBV6-5 and TRBJ1-1, with 9 nucleotides matching TRBD1. The CDR3 sequence is 14 residues long. After removal of 8 bases from V and 5 bases from J, the junction contained 9 bases not matched to a gene. Germline assignment: CDR1 MNHEY and CDR2 SVGAGI. CDR3 in amino acids: CASVGTGISTEAFF. Here the CDR3 DNA reads TGTGCCAGCGTGGGGACAGGGATATCAACTGAAGCTTTCTTT.

The rearrangement joins TRBV5-1 to TRBJ2-3; TRBD1 aligns across 7 bases. Germline lookup yields CDR1 SGHRS and CDR2 YFSETQ. There are 14 residues in the CDR3. With 4 bases clipped from V and 4 bases from J, the junction kept 6 bases outside the gene matches. CDR3 sequence reads: CASSPGDSPDTQYF. The CDR3 DNA sequence: TGCGCCAGCAGCCCTGGGGACAGTCCAGATACGCAGTATTTT.

V is TRBV16 and J is TRBJ2-4; D could derive from TRBD1 or TRBD2 (6 bases each). V was clipped by 4 bases and J by 8 bases, with 18 bases between them. This CDR3 is 15 amino acids long. The germline V gene has CDR1 KGHSY and CDR2 FQNENV. The CDR3 spells CASSRGAGETDIQYF. The CDR3 bases are TGTGCCAGCAGCCGCGGGGCAGGGGAGACAGACATTCAGTACTTC.

The V gene is TRBV5-1, the J gene TRBJ2-3; D gene uncertain. The germline V gene encodes CDR1 SGHRS and CDR2 YFSETQ. The CDR3 covers 14 residues. The V end was cut by 0 bases, the J end by 1 base, with 6 bases between. The CDR3 DNA reads as TGCGCCAGCAGCTTGGCTCTTGGCACAGATACGCAGTATTTT. Translation gives CASSLALGTDTQYF.

The rearrangement joins TRBV19 to TRBJ2-3, with 9 bases identical to TRBD2. The CDR3 has 16 amino acids. J lost 4 bases, V lost 4 bases, and 9 bases had no gene match. Germline lookup yields CDR1 LNHDA and CDR2 SQIVND (reference sequence). The CDR3, as DNA: TGTGCCAGTAGTACATACTTACTAGCGGGCGCAGATACGCAGTATTTT. Translated, it gives CASSTYLLAGADTQYF.

The chain uses TRBV29-1 and TRBJ2-2, with 8 bases lining up with TRBD1. Germline trimming cut 6 bases from V and 5 bases from J; bases unmatched to any gene: 17. The CDR3 contains 17 residues. Germline V CDR1 and CDR2: SQVTM, ANQGSEA. CDR3 amino acids: CSVTITRGQGATGELFF. CDR3 DNA: TGCAGCGTCACGATTACCCGAGGACAGGGCGCGACCGGGGAGCTGTTTTTT.

The chain uses TRBV5-4 and TRBJ2-5; no reliable D call. The CDR3 is made up of 13 amino acids. Germline CDR1 is SGHNT and CDR2 is YYREEE (reference sequence). The V and J ends lost 0 bases and 0 bases respectively, with 3 bases between them. CDR3 nucleotides: TGTGCCAGCAGCTTGGACTACCAAGAGACCCAGTACTTC. Translated, it gives CASSLDYQETQYF.

J is TRBJ2-7 and V is TRBV6-5; D unresolved. Between the trimmed V and J ends, which lost 6 bases and 5 bases, there was a span of 8 bases. CDR1 is MNHEY, CDR2 SVGAGI, per germline. This CDR3 is built from 11 residues. The CDR3 is CASRQNNEQYF. CDR3 in DNA: TGTGCCAGCAGACAAAACAACGAGCAGTACTTC.

This chain joins TRBV30 and TRBJ2-5; D might be TRBD1 (6 bases). Germline V CDR1 and CDR2: GTSNPN, SVGIG (reference sequence). Between the trimmed V and J ends, which lost 0 bases and 5 bases, there was a span of 10 bases. The CDR3 spans 13 residues. In nucleotides, the CDR3 is TGTGCCTGGAGTGTACGGCAGGGGGAGACCCAGTACTTC. Its translation: CAWSVRQGETQYF. Combining the CDR3 with reference TRBV30 and TRBJ2-5 gives the whole variable domain SQTIHQWPATLVQPVGSPLSLECTVEGTSNPNLYWYRQAAGRGLQLLFYSVGIGQISSEVPQNLSASRPQDRQFILSSKKLLLSDSGFYLCAWSVRQGETQYFGPGTRLLVL.

The chain carries TRBV7-9 and TRBJ1-5, with 7 bases matching TRBD1. The germline gives CDR1 SEHNR, CDR2 FQNEAQ (reference sequence). V lost 5 bases and J lost 4; bases outside the gene matches: 11. This CDR3 has 16 amino acids. CDR3: CASSPRGTEGNQPQHF. As DNA, the CDR3 is TGTGCCAGCAGCCCTAGGGGGACAGAGGGGAATCAGCCCCAGCATTTT. Together with reference TRBV7-9 and TRBJ1-5, the CDR3 gives the full variable domain: DTGVSQNPRHKITKRGQNVTFRCDPISEHNRLYWYRQTLGQGPEFLTYFQNEAQLEKSRLLSDRFSAERPKGSFSTLEIQRTEQGDSAMYLCASSPRGTEGNQPQHFGDGTRLSIL.